The clone carrying this T cell receptor (beta chain) has a handful of counts. This CDR3 region has 15 residues. V was clipped by 1 base and J by 4 bases, with 11 bases between them. CDR1 SEHNR and CDR2 FQNEAQ come from the germline V gene (reference sequence). These data are taken from a study of beta chain features in type 1 diabetes. All of the isolated RNA was reverse transcribed, so expressed TCRB transcripts were sequenced. Sequencing used immunoSEQ multiplex PCR; TCRdb keeps in-frame clones, though not all of them. Of fewer than 650,000 clones listed, around a sixth were seen once; the top ten hold 0.09% to 0.095%.

Sequences were obtained from naive CD4+ T cells from blood. This sequence was found in a man between 18 and 35 years old in good health. The chain has TRBV7-9 and TRBJ2-1, with D possibly TRBD1 on 7 matching bases. The CDR3 spells CASSLGRGAYNEQFF. Here the CDR3 DNA reads TGTGCCAGCAGCTTAGGCAGGGGGGCATACAATGAGCAGTTCTTC.